This T cell receptor beta chain was captured in a study of OX40 agonist ivuxolimab in advanced cancers. Clones were read by immunoSEQ multiplex PCR, and TCRdb kept only the in-frame ones, dropping some. The data contain over 100,000 clones, about 92% of them seen just once; the ten biggest clones take up roughly 1%. V gave up 0 bases and J gave up 7 bases; unmatched junction bases: 7. The CDR3 length is 15 residues. The germline V gene has CDR1 SGHNT and CDR2 YYREEE (reference sequence). The input for sequencing was CD4+ or CD8+ T cells sorted from blood, taken in a trial of the OX40 agonist ivuxolimab. This chain uses TRBV5-4 with TRBJ1-2; the match to TRBD1 covers 9 bases. The receptor comes from an adult with an advanced solid tumor such as melanoma, head and neck, liver or kidney cancer. The CDR3 protein is CASSLDSGTGSGYTF. The CDR3, as DNA: TGTGCCAGCAGCTTGGACTCCGGGACAGGGAGTGGCTACACCTTC.